These 17 T cell receptor beta chains were sequenced from one sample in a study of CD4 T cells in relation to SARS-CoV-2 and coronaviruses. Their specific antigens are unknown. Clones were sequenced by immunoSEQ multiplex PCR, and TCRdb holds only the in-frame ones, with some missing. Among under 20,000 clones listed, 60% to 80% were seen once. CD4+ T cells from unexposed donors were obtained before the COVID-19 pandemic (2011-2018). Isolation of CD4+ T cells took place after about 10 days in culture. Input material: CD4+ T cells from PBMCs, cultured in vitro. The receptors here all came from a human donor in good health.

The genes are TRBV18 and TRBJ2-7, with TRBD1 matching 7 bases. Looked up from germline, CDR1 is KGHSH and CDR2 is LQKENI. The V gene end was trimmed by 6 bases and the J gene end by 5 bases; junction bases not matched to a gene: 4. CDR3 size: 12 residues. CDR3 sequence reads: CASSHDRDEQYF. In DNA form, the CDR3 reads TGTGCCAGCTCCCACGACAGGGACGAGCAGTACTTC.

The chain employs TRBV19 and TRBJ2-7; 7 nucleotides match TRBD2. This CDR3 spans 15 amino acids. Unmatched junction bases numbered 8, after V lost 5 bases and J lost 1 base. The V gene's germline CDR1 is LNHDA and CDR2 SQIVND (reference sequence). The CDR3 sequence: CASSLGGFKSYEQYF. CDR3 sequence (DNA): TGTGCCAGTAGTTTGGGGGGGTTTAAATCCTACGAGCAGTACTTC.

This clone was seen a handful of times. The chain carries TRBV7-9 and TRBJ2-1, with a possible D match to TRBD2 (6 bases). Germline CDR1 is SEHNR and CDR2 is FQNEAQ (reference sequence). V was clipped by 3 bases and J by 14 bases, with 17 bases between them. CDR3 size: 13 residues. The CDR3 loop is CASSFGDWDAEFF. The CDR3 coding sequence is TGTGCCAGCAGCTTCGGGGACTGGGATGCCGAGTTCTTC.

This clone has just one count. The chain uses TRBV3-1 (or the pseudogene TRBV3-2) and TRBJ2-7, with D perhaps matching TRBD1 (5 bases). The germline CDR1 and CDR2 sequences are LGHDT and YNNKEL (reference sequence). V was clipped by 1 base and J by 5 bases, with 12 bases between them. The CDR3 contains 14 residues. The DNA for the CDR3 is TGTGCCAGCAGCCAAGTGGTAGGGGCTCACGAGCAGTACTTC. Translated: CASSQVVGAHEQYF.

The gene calls are TRBV27 and TRBJ2-7, with D possibly being TRBD2 (6 bases). CDR1 and CDR2 (germline): MNHEY, SMNVEV (reference sequence). V was shortened by 6 bases and J by 0 bases, with 15 bases between the two germline ends. The length of the CDR3 is 15 residues. CDR3 DNA: TGTGCCAGCAGGACCGCGGGACGGCTCTCCTACGAGCAGTACTTC. Protein sequence: CASRTAGRLSYEQYF.

This clone was observed a handful of times. This chain connects TRBV6-5 to TRBJ1-5, with D perhaps matching TRBD1 (6 bases). The CDR3 length is 14 residues. Germline V gene sequence: CDR1 MNHEY, CDR2 SVGAGI. The V end was cut by 7 bases, the J end by 2 bases, with 12 bases between. Written as DNA, the CDR3 is TGTGCCAGCACTACAGGGTTGGGCAATCAGCCCCAGCATTTT. Translation gives CASTTGLGNQPQHF.

The rearrangement links TRBV7-3 to TRBJ1-2; possibly TRBD1 for D (5 bases). The V gene lost 4 bases and the J gene lost 7 bases, with 13 bases spanning the gap. The CDR3 is made up of 13 amino acids. Germline CDR1 reads SGHTA; CDR2 reads FQGTGA. This chain's CDR3 is CASSWGPSGGYTF. The DNA for the CDR3 is TGTGCCAGCAGCTGGGGCCCTTCGGGTGGCTACACCTTC.

The rearrangement joins TRBV15 to TRBJ1-3; D is undetermined. With 0 bases removed from V and 1 base from J, the gap between germline ends came to 16 bases. The germline V gene encodes CDR1 LNHNV and CDR2 YYDKDF (reference sequence). This CDR3 spans 18 amino acids. Written as DNA, the CDR3 is TGTGCCACCAGCAGAGAATCTCGGCTGACCTTTTCTGGAAACACCATATATTTT. Protein product: CATSRESRLTFSGNTIYF.

The J gene is TRBJ1-2, the V gene TRBV10-1; 7 bases are a match to TRBD1. The length of the CDR3 is 13 residues. Trimming cost V 5 bases and J 3 bases; bases outside gene matches: 3. Per germline, CDR1 WNHNN and CDR2 SYGVQD (reference sequence). The CDR3 sequence is CASSPDRDYGYTF. DNA for the CDR3: TGCGCCAGCAGTCCTGACAGGGACTATGGCTACACCTTC.

The chain employs TRBV3-1 (or the pseudogene TRBV3-2) and TRBJ1-1; D is ambiguous. Germline V gene sequence: CDR1 LGHDT, CDR2 YNNKEL (reference sequence). V lost 3 bases, J lost 4 bases, and 12 bases lay in between. CDR3 size: 14 residues. CDR3 DNA: TGTGCCAGCAGCCACTTGGGTCATATCACTGAAGCTTTCTTT. This gives the protein CASSHLGHITEAFF.

The J gene is TRBJ2-2, the V gene TRBV5-1, with TRBD1 identical over 9 bases. Germline loops: CDR1 SGHRS, CDR2 YFSETQ. CDR3 length: 15 amino acids. With 3 bases clipped from V and 6 bases from J, the junction kept 6 bases outside the gene matches. The CDR3 is CASSSPGQGPGELFF. The CDR3 nucleotides read TGCGCCAGCAGCTCGCCGGGACAGGGTCCCGGGGAGCTGTTTTTT.

This clone was counted between two and nine times. This chain connects TRBV20-1 to TRBJ1-1; D is possibly TRBD1 (6 bases). CDR1 DFQATT and CDR2 SNEGSKA come from the germline V gene (reference sequence). Trimming cost V 7 bases and J 7 bases, with 13 bases left between them. CDR3 size: 11 residues. CDR3 amino acids: CSVRRTDEAFF. Here the CDR3 DNA reads TGCAGTGTACGCCGGACAGATGAAGCTTTCTTT.

The chain links TRBV21-1 to TRBJ2-7; TRBD2 was called by the table and not checked on the DNA. TRBV21-1 is deemed a pseudogene. The CDR3 length is 14 residues. The CDR3 region is CASIGLAGSYEQYF. In DNA form, the CDR3 reads TGTGCCAGCATCGGACTAGCGGGATCCTACGAGCAGTACTTC.

The chain joins TRBV25-1 to TRBJ2-1; possible D gene TRBD1, 5 bases. Trimming took off 2 bases at V and 9 bases at J, with 11 bases between the two ends. Germline assignment: CDR1 MGHDK and CDR2 SYGVNS. The length of the CDR3 is 13 residues. The CDR3 bases are TGTGCCAGCAGTGAAGTAGACAGAGGTGAGCAGTTCTTC. This sequence encodes CASSEVDRGEQFF.

The chain employs TRBV11-3 and TRBJ1-1; D may be TRBD1 (5 bases). Germline V gene data show CDR1 as SGHNT and CDR2 as YENEEA. V lost 4 bases, J lost 3 bases, and 12 bases lay in between. CDR3 size: 14 residues. CDR3 in DNA: TGTGCCAGCAGCTCCCAGGGAGCAGACACTGAAGCTTTCTTT. Its translation is CASSSQGADTEAFF.

This chain joins TRBV28 and TRBJ2-2; 9 bases match TRBD1. Looked up from germline, CDR1 is MDHEN and CDR2 is SYDVKM. The CDR3 has 15 amino acids. The V gene end was trimmed by 0 bases and the J gene end by 7 bases; junction bases not matched to a gene: 3. CDR3 sequence (DNA): TGTGCCAGCAGTTTATGGGGACAGGGTAGCGGGGAGCTGTTTTTT. Its translation is CASSLWGQGSGELFF. Together with reference TRBV28 and TRBJ2-2, the CDR3 gives the full variable domain: DVKVTQSSRYLVKRTGEKVFLECVQDMDHENMFWYRQDPGLGLRLIYFSYDVKMKEKGDIPEGYSVSREKKERFSLILESASTNQTSMYLCASSLWGQGSGELFFGEGSRLTVL.

This chain joins TRBV27 and TRBJ2-6; TRBD1 aligns across 7 bases. Germline trimming cut 5 bases from V and 0 bases from J; bases unmatched to any gene: 7. This CDR3 is built from 17 residues. Looked up from germline, CDR1 is MNHEY and CDR2 is SMNVEV (reference sequence). The CDR3 bases are TGTGCCAGCAGTAGAAGCACAGGGGACTCTGGGGCCAACGTCCTGACTTTC. Translation gives CASSRSTGDSGANVLTF.